The 24 T cell receptor beta chains presented below share a single source sample, sequenced in a study of T cells after posttransplantation cyclophosphamide. Here immunoSEQ multiplex PCR was the method, and the copy in TCRdb shows in-frame clones only, minus some. The repertoire has over 35,000 clones, none seen only once; the ten largest take roughly 2.5%. The sequenced material came from PBMCs. These receptors all come from a man aged 50-59 years in good health, CMV-negative, and a related stem cell transplant donor.

This clone was seen many times. The gene calls are TRBV13 and TRBJ2-7; 7 bases fit TRBD1. V shed 5 bases and J 8 bases; nucleotides not matched to a gene: 12. From germline, CDR1 is PRHDT and CDR2 FYEKMQ (reference sequence). The CDR3 is 14 amino acids. CDR3 sequence reads: CASSQRGTDDKQYF. The CDR3 region has the DNA TGTGCCAGCAGCCAAAGGGGGACAGACGACAAGCAGTACTTC.

This clone was seen ten or more times. The chain uses TRBV5-1 and TRBJ1-2; D is undetermined. This CDR3 comprises 13 residues. Germline values: CDR1 SGHRS, CDR2 YFSETQ. V dropped 4 bases and J dropped 5 bases, with 12 bases sitting between them. The CDR3 here is CASSPEAQYGYTF. For the CDR3, the DNA is TGCGCCAGCAGCCCGGAAGCACAGTATGGCTACACCTTC.

This clone was observed at least ten times. The chain is built from TRBV7-8 and TRBJ2-4; 7 positions agree with TRBD2. In germline, CDR1 is SGHVS, CDR2 FQNEAQ. J gave up 3 bases and V 6 bases, and 23 bases lay outside the gene matches. This CDR3 contains 20 residues. The CDR3: CASSSLPGILRESNKNIQYF. CDR3 sequence (DNA): TGTGCCAGCAGTTCCCTACCGGGGATTTTGCGGGAGTCAAACAAAAACATTCAGTACTTC.

This clone was observed a handful of times. This chain links TRBV19 with TRBJ2-7; TRBD1 might be the D (5 bases). V gave up 4 bases and J gave up 2 bases, with 15 bases separating them. The germline gives CDR1 LNHDA, CDR2 SQIVND (reference sequence). CDR3 size: 15 residues. The CDR3 loop reads CASSTLRQGTYEQYF. The CDR3, as DNA: TGTGCCAGTAGTACCCTAAGGCAGGGCACCTACGAGCAGTACTTC.

This clone was seen ten or more times. The chain couples TRBV4-1 to TRBJ1-2, with D unclear. V was clipped by 0 bases and J by 3 bases, with 11 bases between them. CDR3 size: 15 residues. Germline V gives CDR1 MGHRA, CDR2 YSYEKL. CDR3 in amino acids: CASSQDSAFYYGYTF. CDR3 nucleotides: TGCGCCAGCAGCCAAGACAGTGCTTTCTACTATGGCTACACCTTC.

A few counts support this clone. The chain carries TRBV7-3 and TRBJ2-5; 14 bases agree with TRBD2. CDR1 and CDR2 from the germline V gene are SGHTA and FQGTGA. The trim removed 4 bases at V and 8 bases at J, leaving 15 bases unmatched. The CDR3 runs to 18 residues. This CDR3 reads CASSSGLAGGLRKTTQYF. CDR3 sequence (DNA): TGTGCCAGCAGCTCAGGACTAGCGGGGGGTTTACGCAAGACAACCCAGTACTTC.

This clone was detected ten times or more. This sequence joins TRBV7-3 and TRBJ2-1; 7 bases agree with TRBD2. The CDR3 contains 15 residues. Germline assignment: CDR1 SGHTA and CDR2 FQGTGA. With 5 bases clipped from V and 7 bases from J, the junction kept 11 bases outside the gene matches. CDR3 in DNA: TGTGCCAGCAGCCATCCATCCGGGACTACAAATGAGCAGTTCTTC. It encodes CASSHPSGTTNEQFF.

This clone was recorded many times. The chain recombines TRBV18 with TRBJ1-4; tentatively, D is TRBD1 (5 bases). Germline V lookup: CDR1 KGHSH, CDR2 LQKENI. V lost 2 bases to trimming and J lost 1 base, with 8 bases between them. The CDR3 has 15 amino acids. In DNA, the CDR3 is TGTGCCAGCTCACCAAGGGGAAAAACTAATGAAAAACTGTTTTTT. It translates to CASSPRGKTNEKLFF.

This clone has ten or more counts. The chain joins TRBV11-2 to TRBJ2-4; TRBD2 matches at 9 bases. Losses at the gene ends were 5 bases for V and 6 bases for J; bases not matched to a gene: 2. Germline CDR1 reads SGHAT; CDR2 reads FQNNGV. The CDR3 consists of 13 residues. The CDR3 DNA reads as TGTGCCAGCAGCCCAGCGGGGGGAAACATTCAGTACTTC. Translated, it gives CASSPAGGNIQYF.

This clone was recorded at least ten times. The V call is TRBV7-8, the J call TRBJ2-7; 9 bases map to TRBD2. After removal of 2 bases from V and 1 base from J, the junction contained 3 bases not matched to a gene. The CDR3 loop spans 15 amino acids. Germline V CDR1 and CDR2: SGHVS, FQNEAQ. The CDR3 spells CASSLWAGGSYEQYF. CDR3 coding DNA: TGTGCCAGCAGCTTATGGGCGGGAGGGTCCTACGAGCAGTACTTC.

This clone was seen repeatedly, ten times or more. The V gene is TRBV7-2, the J gene TRBJ2-3, with 12 bases identical to TRBD2. The junction had 5 bases not matched to a gene; V was cut back by 3 bases and J by 4 bases. Germline CDR1 SGHTA, CDR2 FQGNSA. CDR3 length: 16 residues. DNA for the CDR3: TGTGCCAGCAGCTTCCCTAGCGGGGGGGCTCCAGATACGCAGTATTTT. Residues: CASSFPSGGAPDTQYF. Full variable domain (outside the CDR3, taken from reference TRBV7-2 and TRBJ2-3): GAGVSQSPSNKVTEKGKDVELRCDPISGHTALYWYRQSLGQGLEFLIYFQGNSAPDKSGLPSDRFSAERTGGSVSTLTIQRTQQEDSAVYLCASSFPSGGAPDTQYFGPGTRLTVL.

In its sample, this clone was seen many times. V and J are TRBV7-2 and TRBJ2-3; D may be TRBD2 (6 bases). The V end was cut by 5 bases, the J end by 6 bases, with 21 bases between. This CDR3 is built from 16 residues. CDR1 and CDR2 from the germline V gene are SGHTA and FQGNSA. In nucleotides, the CDR3 is TGTGCCAGCAGCGGACACCGGGACTTCTTCAGGGATACGCAGTATTTT. Translated, it gives CASSGHRDFFRDTQYF.

This clone was seen repeatedly, ten times or more. V usage is TRBV6-6 and J usage is TRBJ2-5; D not certain. Germline assignment: CDR1 MNHNY and CDR2 SVGAGI (reference sequence). Trimming cost V 6 bases and J 0 bases, with 17 bases left between them. The CDR3 is made up of 16 amino acids. The CDR3 DNA is TGTGCCAGCAGCCCAACCATCACAGTGTACCAAGAGACCCAGTACTTC. Protein product: CASSPTITVYQETQYF.

The table lists this clone with many counts. The junction and the germline gene differ at one end; a read error may be behind it. This sequence joins TRBV7-7 and TRBJ2-7; D remains unclear. The V gene's germline CDR1 is SSHAT and CDR2 FNYEAQ (reference sequence). The CDR3 is 13 amino acids. CDR3 coding DNA: TGTGCTAGCAGCTTGGGCCCGACGGACGAGCAGTACTTC. It encodes CASSLGPTDEQYF.

This clone was recorded many times. The rearrangement uses TRBV10-2 and TRBJ2-3, with 7 bases aligning to TRBD1. V was pared by 2 bases and J by 1 base, with 6 bases of the junction left unmatched. This CDR3 region has 16 residues. Germline V lookup: CDR1 WSHSY, CDR2 SAAADI. CDR3 DNA sequence: TGCGCCAGCAGTGAGCCTTACAGGGGCGGCACAGATACGCAGTATTTT. Residues: CASSEPYRGGTDTQYF.

This clone was found many times. J is TRBJ2-7 and V is TRBV19; 9 bases agree with TRBD2. Germline CDR1 LNHDA, CDR2 SQIVND (reference sequence). The CDR3 runs to 13 residues. The J segment lost 5 bases and the V segment lost 10 bases, leaving 9 bases of the junction unmatched. CDR3 sequence reads: CATKAGGYHEQYF. DNA for the CDR3: TGTGCCACCAAGGCGGGAGGGTACCACGAGCAGTACTTC.

This clone was observed at least ten times. The chain links TRBV5-1 to TRBJ2-2; 7 bases fit TRBD2. Germline-derived CDR1 and CDR2 are SGHRS and YFSETQ. The CDR3 has 17 residues. The J segment lost 4 bases and the V segment lost 0 bases, leaving 9 bases of the junction unmatched. CDR3 amino acids: CASSLAGGSGGTGELFF. The CDR3 bases are TGCGCCAGCAGCTTGGCTGGCGGGAGCGGAGGCACCGGGGAGCTGTTTTTT.

This clone came up many times. The genes are TRBV18 and TRBJ2-7; 7 bases are a match to TRBD1. This CDR3 is 14 amino acids long. The germline V gene encodes CDR1 KGHSH and CDR2 LQKENI. J gave up 1 base and V 5 bases, and 5 bases lay outside the gene matches. This CDR3 reads CASSGTATSYEQYF. As DNA, the CDR3 is TGTGCCAGCTCAGGGACAGCCACATCCTACGAGCAGTACTTC.

This clone was picked up many times. The chain recombines TRBV4-3 with TRBJ2-7; D is possibly TRBD2 (5 bases). Germline values: CDR1 LGHNA, CDR2 YSLEER. The V end lost 0 bases, the J end lost 1 base, and 7 bases lay between the germline ends. The CDR3 spans 14 residues. The CDR3 sequence is CASSQEEGSYEQYF. In DNA, the CDR3 is TGCGCCAGCAGCCAAGAAGAGGGTTCCTACGAGCAGTACTTC.

Ten or more counts support this clone. The chain uses TRBV11-2 and TRBJ2-1, with TRBD2 matching over 9 bases. Trimming at V came to 0 bases and at J to 9 bases, leaving 6 bases not matched to a gene. Germline CDR1 is SGHAT and CDR2 is FQNNGV. The CDR3 contains 15 residues. CDR3 loop: CASSLDPSGAFEQFF. In nucleotides, the CDR3 is TGTGCCAGCAGCTTAGATCCTAGCGGGGCTTTTGAGCAGTTCTTC.

This clone has ten or more counts. This chain's CDR3 is CASSYSQGASYEQYF. The CDR3 coding sequence is TGTGCCAGCAGTTACTCGCAGGGGGCCTCCTACGAGCAGTACTTC. J is TRBJ2-7 and V is TRBV6-5; the match to TRBD1 covers 8 bases. Germline V gives CDR1 MNHEY, CDR2 SVGAGI. The V and J ends lost 0 bases and 0 bases, in that order; junction bases with no gene match: 1. CDR3 length: 15 amino acids.

The sample holds many counts of this clone. The chain carries TRBV29-1 and TRBJ2-3; a weak D match, TRBD2 (5 bases). V lost 3 bases and J lost 6, with 16 bases in between. Per the germline V gene, CDR1 is SQVTM and CDR2 is ANQGSEA. This CDR3 region has 14 residues. The CDR3 bases are TGCAGCGTTGACCCGGCTAGCAGCATCGATACGCAGTATTTT. Translated: CSVDPASSIDTQYF.

This chain connects TRBV7-2 to TRBJ2-7; D gene unclear. The CDR3 totals 13 residues. Trimming took 5 bases from V and 2 from J, leaving 10 bases between them. Germline CDR1 and CDR2: SGHTA and FQGNSA. The CDR3 nucleotides read TGTGCCAGCAGCCCCTACGCAACCTACGAGCAGTACTTC. It translates to CASSPYATYEQYF.

This clone has at least ten counts. This chain joins TRBV4-1 and TRBJ1-2; TRBD1 matches 7 bases. Germline CDR1 and CDR2: MGHRA and YSYEKL. V dropped 0 bases and J dropped 1; count of bases not matched to a gene: 5. The CDR3 loop spans 16 amino acids. The CDR3 is CASSQERQGGNYGYTF. As DNA, the CDR3 is TGCGCCAGCAGCCAAGAGAGACAGGGAGGTAACTATGGCTACACCTTC.